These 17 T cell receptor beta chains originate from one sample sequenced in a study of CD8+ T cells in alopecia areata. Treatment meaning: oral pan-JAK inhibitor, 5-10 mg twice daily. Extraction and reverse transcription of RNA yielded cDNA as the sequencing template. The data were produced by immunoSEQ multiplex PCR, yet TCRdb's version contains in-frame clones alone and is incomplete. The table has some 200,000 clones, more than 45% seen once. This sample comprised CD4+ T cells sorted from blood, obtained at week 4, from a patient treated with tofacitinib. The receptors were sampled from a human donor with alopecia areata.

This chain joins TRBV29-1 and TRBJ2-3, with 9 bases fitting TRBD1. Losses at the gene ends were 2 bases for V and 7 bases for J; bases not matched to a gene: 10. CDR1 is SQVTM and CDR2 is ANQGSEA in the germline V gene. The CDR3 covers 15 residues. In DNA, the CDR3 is TGCAGCGTTGAAAAATCCGGGACAGGGAGTTATACGCAGTATTTT. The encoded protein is CSVEKSGTGSYTQYF.

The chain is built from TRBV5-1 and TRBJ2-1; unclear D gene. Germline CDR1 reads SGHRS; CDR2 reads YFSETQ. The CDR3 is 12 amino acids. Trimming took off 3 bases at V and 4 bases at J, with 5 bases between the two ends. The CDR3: CASSSGYNEQFF. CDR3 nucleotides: TGCGCCAGCAGCTCTGGGTACAATGAGCAGTTCTTC.

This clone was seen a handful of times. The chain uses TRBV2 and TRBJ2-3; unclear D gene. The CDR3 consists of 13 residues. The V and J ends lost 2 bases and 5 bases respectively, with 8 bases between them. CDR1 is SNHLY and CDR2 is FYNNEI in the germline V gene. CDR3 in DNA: TGTGCCAGCAGTGAATCCTGGGTAGATACGCAGTATTTT. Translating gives CASSESWVDTQYF.

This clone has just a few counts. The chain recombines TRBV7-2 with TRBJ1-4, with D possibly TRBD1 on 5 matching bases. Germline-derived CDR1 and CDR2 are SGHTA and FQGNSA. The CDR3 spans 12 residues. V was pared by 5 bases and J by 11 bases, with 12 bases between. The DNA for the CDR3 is TGTGCCAGCAGCATGGGGGAGACGAAACTGTTTTTT. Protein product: CASSMGETKLFF.

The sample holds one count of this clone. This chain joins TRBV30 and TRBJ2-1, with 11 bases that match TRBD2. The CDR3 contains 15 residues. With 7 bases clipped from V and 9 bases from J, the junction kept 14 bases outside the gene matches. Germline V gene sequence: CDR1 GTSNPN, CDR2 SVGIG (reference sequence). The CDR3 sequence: CASGYPSGGPSEQFF. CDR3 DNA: TGTGCCTCCGGATACCCTAGCGGGGGGCCCAGTGAGCAGTTCTTC.

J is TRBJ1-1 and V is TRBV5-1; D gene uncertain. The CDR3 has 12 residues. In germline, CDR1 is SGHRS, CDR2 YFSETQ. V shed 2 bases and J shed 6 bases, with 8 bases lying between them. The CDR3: CASSLGLAEAFF. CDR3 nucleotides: TGCGCCAGCAGCTTAGGGCTGGCTGAAGCTTTCTTT.

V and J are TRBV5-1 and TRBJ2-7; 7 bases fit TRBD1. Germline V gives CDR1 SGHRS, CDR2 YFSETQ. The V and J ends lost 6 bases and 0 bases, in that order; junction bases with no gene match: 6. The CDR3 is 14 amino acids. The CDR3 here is CASTQTGSSYEQYF. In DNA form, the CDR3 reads TGCGCCAGCACACAGACAGGGAGCTCCTACGAGCAGTACTTC. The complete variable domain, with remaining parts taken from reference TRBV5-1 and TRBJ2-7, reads KAGVTQTPRYLIKTRGQQVTLSCSPISGHRSVSWYQQTPGQGLQFLFEYFSETQRNKGNFPGRFSGRQFSNSRSEMNVSTLELGDSALYLCASTQTGSSYEQYFGPGTRLTVT.

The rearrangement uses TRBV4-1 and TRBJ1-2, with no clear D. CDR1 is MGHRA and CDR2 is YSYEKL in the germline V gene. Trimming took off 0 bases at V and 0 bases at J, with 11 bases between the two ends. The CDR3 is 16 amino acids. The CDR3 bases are TGCGCCAGCAGCCAAGAATCGGCAGTAGCTAACTATGGCTACACCTTC. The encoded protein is CASSQESAVANYGYTF.

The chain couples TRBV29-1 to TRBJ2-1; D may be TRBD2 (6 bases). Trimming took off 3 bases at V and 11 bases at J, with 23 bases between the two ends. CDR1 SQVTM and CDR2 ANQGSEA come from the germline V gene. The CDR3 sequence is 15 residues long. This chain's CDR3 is CSVEEGATQASKQFF. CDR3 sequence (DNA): TGCAGCGTTGAGGAGGGCGCTACACAGGCTTCCAAGCAGTTCTTC.

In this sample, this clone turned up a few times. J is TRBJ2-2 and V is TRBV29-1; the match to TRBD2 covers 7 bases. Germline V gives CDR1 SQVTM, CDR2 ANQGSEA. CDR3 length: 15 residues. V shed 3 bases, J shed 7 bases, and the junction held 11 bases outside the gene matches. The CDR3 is CSVEQRTSLGGELFF. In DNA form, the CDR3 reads TGCAGCGTTGAGCAGAGGACTAGTTTAGGCGGGGAGCTGTTTTTT.

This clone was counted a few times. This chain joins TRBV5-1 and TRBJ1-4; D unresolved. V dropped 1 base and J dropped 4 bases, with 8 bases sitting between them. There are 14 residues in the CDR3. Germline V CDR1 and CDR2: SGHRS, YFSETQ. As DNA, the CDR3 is TGCGCCAGCAGCTTGAGAGGCCTTAATGAAAAACTGTTTTTT. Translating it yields CASSLRGLNEKLFF.

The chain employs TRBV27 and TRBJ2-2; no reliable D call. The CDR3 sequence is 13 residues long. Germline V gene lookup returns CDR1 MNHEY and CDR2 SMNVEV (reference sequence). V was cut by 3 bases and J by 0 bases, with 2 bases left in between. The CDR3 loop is CASSLPNTGELFF. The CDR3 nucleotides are TGTGCCAGCAGTTTGCCGAACACCGGGGAGCTGTTTTTT.

As DNA, the CDR3 is TGCGCCAGCAGCCAAGCCTCGGGGGACAGTCTCTTGGGGACCCAGTACTTC. This encodes CASSQASGDSLLGTQYF. The rearrangement joins TRBV4-3 to TRBJ2-5; weak D call: TRBD1 (7 bases). The ends were cut back, 1 base at V and 7 bases at J, with 22 bases in the middle. This CDR3 contains 17 residues. Looked up from germline, CDR1 is LGHNA and CDR2 is YSLEER.

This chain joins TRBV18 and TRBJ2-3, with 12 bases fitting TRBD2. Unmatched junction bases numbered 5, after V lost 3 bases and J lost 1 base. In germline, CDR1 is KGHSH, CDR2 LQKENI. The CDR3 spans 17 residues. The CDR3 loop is CASSPTSGGRGTDTQYF. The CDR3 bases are TGTGCCAGCTCACCGACTAGCGGGGGCCGGGGCACAGATACGCAGTATTTT.

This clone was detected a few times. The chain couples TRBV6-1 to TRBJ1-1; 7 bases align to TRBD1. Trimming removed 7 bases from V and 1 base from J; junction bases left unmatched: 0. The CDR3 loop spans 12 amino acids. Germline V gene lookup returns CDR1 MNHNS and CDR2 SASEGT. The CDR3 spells CASNRGNTEAFF. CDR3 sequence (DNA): TGTGCCAGCAACAGGGGGAACACTGAAGCTTTCTTT.

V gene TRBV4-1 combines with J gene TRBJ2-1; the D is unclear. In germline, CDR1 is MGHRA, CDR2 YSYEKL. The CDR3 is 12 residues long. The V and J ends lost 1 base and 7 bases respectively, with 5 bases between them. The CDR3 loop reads CASSQVENEQFF. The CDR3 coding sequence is TGCGCCAGCAGCCAAGTTGAAAATGAGCAGTTCTTC.

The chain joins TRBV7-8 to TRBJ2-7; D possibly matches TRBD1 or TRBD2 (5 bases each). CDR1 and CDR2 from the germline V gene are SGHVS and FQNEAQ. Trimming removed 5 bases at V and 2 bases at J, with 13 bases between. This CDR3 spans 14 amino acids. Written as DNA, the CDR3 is TGTGCCAGCAGCCCCCGGGACGGCACCTACGAGCAGTACTTC. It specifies CASSPRDGTYEQYF. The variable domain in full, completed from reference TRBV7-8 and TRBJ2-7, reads GAGVSQSPRYKVAKRGQDVALRCDPISGHVSLFWYQQALGQGPEFLTYFQNEAQLDKSGLPSDRFFAERPEGSVSTLKIQRTQQEDSAVYLCASSPRDGTYEQYFGPGTRLTVT.